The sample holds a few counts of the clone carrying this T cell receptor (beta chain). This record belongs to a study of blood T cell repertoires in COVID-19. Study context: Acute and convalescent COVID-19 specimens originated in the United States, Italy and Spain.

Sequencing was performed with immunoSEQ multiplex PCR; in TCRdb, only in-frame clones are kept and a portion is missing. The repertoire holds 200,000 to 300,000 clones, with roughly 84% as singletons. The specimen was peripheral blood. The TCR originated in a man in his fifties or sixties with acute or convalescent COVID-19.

The DNA for the CDR3 is TGCAGTGCTAGTGGGACTAGCGGGCACAATGAGCAGTTCTTC. Translating it yields CSASGTSGHNEQFF. V is TRBV20-1 and J is TRBJ2-1; 12 bases map to TRBD2. The CDR3 sequence is 14 residues long. Germline CDR1 is DFQATT and CDR2 is SNEGSKA (reference sequence). After removal of 3 bases from V and 5 bases from J, the junction contained 2 bases not matched to a gene.